This T cell receptor (beta chain) appears in the sequencing data of a study of cytomegalovirus exposure and HLA in healthy donors. This PCR relied on a set of 60 Vbeta primers and 13 Jbeta primers. Produced via immunoSEQ multiplex PCR; TCRdb's table is partial and in-frame only. The table records approximately 90,000 clones, less than 85% of them present only once. Germline CDR1 is SGHVS and CDR2 is FNYEAQ. The V and J ends lost 6 bases and 2 bases, in that order; junction bases with no gene match: 4. This CDR3 spans 15 amino acids. Source material: PBMCs. The TCR originated in a man in his forties in good health and CMV-seropositive. This chain joins TRBV7-6 and TRBJ2-2, with 9 bases that match TRBD2. CDR3 sequence: CASSRSGGNTGELFF. The CDR3 DNA reads TGTGCCAGCAGTCGTAGCGGGGGAAACACCGGGGAGCTGTTTTTT.